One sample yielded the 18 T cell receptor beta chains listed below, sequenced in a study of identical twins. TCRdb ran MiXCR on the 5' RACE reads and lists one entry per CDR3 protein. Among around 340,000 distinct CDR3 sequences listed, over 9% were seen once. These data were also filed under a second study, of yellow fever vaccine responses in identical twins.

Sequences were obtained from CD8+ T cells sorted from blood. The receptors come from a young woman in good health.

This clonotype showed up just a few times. The CDR3 loop is CASSFTGTGGHEQYF. The CDR3, as DNA: TGTGCCAGCAGCTTTACCGGGACAGGGGGCCACGAGCAGTACTTC. The chain combines TRBV7-9 with TRBJ2-7; TRBD1 aligns across 12 bases. CDR1 and CDR2 from the germline V gene are SEHNR and FQNEAQ (reference sequence). V shed 3 bases and J 5 bases; nucleotides not matched to a gene: 5. The CDR3 is 15 residues long.

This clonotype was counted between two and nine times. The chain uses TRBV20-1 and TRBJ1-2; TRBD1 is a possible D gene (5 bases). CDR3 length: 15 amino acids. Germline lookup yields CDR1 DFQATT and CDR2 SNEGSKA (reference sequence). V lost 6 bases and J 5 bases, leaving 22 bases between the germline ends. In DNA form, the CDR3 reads TGCAGTGCCCCCCACGAAGGACACATCATATATGGCTACACCTTC. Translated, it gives CSAPHEGHIIYGYTF.

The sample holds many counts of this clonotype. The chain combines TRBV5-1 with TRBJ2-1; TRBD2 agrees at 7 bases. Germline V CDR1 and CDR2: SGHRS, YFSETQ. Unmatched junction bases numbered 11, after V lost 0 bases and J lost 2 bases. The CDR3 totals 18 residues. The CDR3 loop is CASSLVFLGLVTYNEQFF. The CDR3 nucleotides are TGCGCCAGCAGCTTGGTCTTCTTAGGACTAGTCACCTACAATGAGCAGTTCTTC.

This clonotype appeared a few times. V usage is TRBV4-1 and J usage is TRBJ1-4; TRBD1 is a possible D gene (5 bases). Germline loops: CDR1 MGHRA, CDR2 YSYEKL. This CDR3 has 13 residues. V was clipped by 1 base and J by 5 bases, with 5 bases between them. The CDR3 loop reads CASSQGGNEKLFF. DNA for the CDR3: TGCGCCAGCAGCCAAGGGGGGAATGAAAAACTGTTTTTT.

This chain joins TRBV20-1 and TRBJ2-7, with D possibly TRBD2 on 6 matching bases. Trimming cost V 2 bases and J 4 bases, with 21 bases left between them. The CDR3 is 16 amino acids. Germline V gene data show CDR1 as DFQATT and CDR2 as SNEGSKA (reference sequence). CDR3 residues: CSARPHPWDSIYEQYV. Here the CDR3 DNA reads TGCAGTGCTAGACCCCACCCCTGGGACTCGATATACGAGCAGTACGTC.

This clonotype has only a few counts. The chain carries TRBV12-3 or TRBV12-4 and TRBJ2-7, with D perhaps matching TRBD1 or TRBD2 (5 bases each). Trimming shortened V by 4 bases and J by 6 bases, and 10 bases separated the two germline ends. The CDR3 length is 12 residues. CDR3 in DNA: TGTGCCAGCAGTTCCGAGGGGCGCGAGCAGTACTTC. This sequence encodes CASSSEGREQYF.

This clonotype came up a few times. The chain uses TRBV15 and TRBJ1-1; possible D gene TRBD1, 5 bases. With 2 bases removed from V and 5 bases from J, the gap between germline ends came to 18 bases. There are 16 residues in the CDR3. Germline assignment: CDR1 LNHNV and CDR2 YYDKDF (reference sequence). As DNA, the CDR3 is TGTGCCACCAGCAGAACAGCGGCACCGGGGGAAACTGAAGCTTTCTTT. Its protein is CATSRTAAPGETEAFF.

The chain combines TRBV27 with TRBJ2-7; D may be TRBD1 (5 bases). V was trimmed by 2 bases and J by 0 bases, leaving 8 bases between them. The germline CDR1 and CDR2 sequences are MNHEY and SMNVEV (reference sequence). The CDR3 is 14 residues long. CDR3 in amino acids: CASSLGHRSYEQYF. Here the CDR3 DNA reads TGTGCCAGCAGTTTAGGACATCGCTCCTACGAGCAGTACTTC.

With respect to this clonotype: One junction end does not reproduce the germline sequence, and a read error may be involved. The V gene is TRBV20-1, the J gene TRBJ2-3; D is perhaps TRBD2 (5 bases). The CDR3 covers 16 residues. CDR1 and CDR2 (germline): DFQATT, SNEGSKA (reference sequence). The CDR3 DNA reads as TGCTGTGCTAGAGTAAGTCTAGCAGCGTTATCAGATACGCAGTATTTT. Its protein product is CCARVSLAALSDTQYF.

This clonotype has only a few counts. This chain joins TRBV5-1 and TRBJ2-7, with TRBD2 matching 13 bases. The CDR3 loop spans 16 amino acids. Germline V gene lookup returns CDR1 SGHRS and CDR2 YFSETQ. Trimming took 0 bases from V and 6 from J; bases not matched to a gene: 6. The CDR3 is CASSLDGGLAGAEQYF. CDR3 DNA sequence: TGCGCCAGCAGCTTGGACGGTGGACTAGCGGGAGCCGAGCAGTACTTC.

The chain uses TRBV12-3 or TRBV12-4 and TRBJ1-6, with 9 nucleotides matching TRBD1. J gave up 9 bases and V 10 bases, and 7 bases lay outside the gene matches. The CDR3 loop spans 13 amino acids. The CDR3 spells CATAGQGGSPLHF. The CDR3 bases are TGTGCCACCGCGGGACAGGGCGGTTCACCCCTCCACTTT.

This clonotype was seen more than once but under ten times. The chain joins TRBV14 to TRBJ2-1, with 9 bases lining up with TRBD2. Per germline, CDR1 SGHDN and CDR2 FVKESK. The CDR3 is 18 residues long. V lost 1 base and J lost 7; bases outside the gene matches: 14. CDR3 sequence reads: CASSQAGLSSGRPNEQFF. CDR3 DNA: TGTGCCAGCAGCCAAGCCGGCCTCAGTAGCGGGAGACCGAATGAGCAGTTCTTC.

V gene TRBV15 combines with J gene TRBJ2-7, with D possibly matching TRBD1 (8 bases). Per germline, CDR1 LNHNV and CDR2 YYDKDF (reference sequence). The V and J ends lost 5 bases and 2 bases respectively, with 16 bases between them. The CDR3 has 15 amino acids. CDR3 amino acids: CATSVGGDRTYEQYF. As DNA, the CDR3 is TGTGCCACCAGCGTGGGAGGGGACAGGACCTACGAGCAGTACTTC. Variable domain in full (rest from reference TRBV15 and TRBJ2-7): DAMVIQNPRYQVTQFGKPVTLSCSQTLNHNVMYWYQQKSSQAPKLLFHYYDKDFNNEADTPDNFQSRRPNTSFCFLDIRSPGLGDTAMYLCATSVGGDRTYEQYFGPGTRLTVT.

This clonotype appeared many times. As DNA, the CDR3 is TGCGCCAGCAGCTTGGAGACAGGGAAGTACGAGCAGTACGTC. This codes for CASSLETGKYEQYV. The rearrangement links TRBV5-1 to TRBJ2-7, with 7 bases lining up with TRBD1. The CDR3 consists of 14 residues. Germline V CDR1 and CDR2: SGHRS, YFSETQ. After removal of 0 bases from V and 4 bases from J, the junction contained 4 bases not matched to a gene.

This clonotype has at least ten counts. CDR3 DNA: TGTGCCAGCAGTCCCGGGACGACGAACACCGGGGAGCTGTTTTTT. This codes for CASSPGTTNTGELFF. The V call is TRBV2, the J call TRBJ2-2; D is possibly TRBD1 or TRBD2 (5 bases each). V shed 5 bases and J shed 0 bases, with 10 bases lying between them. CDR1 and CDR2 from the germline V gene are SNHLY and FYNNEI. This CDR3 comprises 15 residues.

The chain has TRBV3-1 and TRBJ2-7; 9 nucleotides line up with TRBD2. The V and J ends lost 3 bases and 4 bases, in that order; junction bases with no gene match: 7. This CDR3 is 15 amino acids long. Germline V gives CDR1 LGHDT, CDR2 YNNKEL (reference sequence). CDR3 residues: CASSHYSGRGYEQYF. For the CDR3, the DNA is TGTGCCAGCAGCCATTATAGCGGGAGAGGTTACGAGCAGTACTTC.

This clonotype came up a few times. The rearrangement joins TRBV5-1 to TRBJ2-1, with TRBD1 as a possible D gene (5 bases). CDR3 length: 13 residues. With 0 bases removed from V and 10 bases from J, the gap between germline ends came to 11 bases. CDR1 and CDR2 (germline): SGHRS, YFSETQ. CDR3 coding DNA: TGCGCCAGCAGCTTGGCCGAGGCAGGGGAGCAGTTCTTC. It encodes CASSLAEAGEQFF.

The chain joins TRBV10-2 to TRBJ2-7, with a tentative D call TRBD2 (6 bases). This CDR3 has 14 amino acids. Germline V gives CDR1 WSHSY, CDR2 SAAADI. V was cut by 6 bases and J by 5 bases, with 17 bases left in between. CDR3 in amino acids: CASSHGRTTHEQYF. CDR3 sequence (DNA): TGCGCCAGCAGCCACGGACGGACTACCCACGAGCAGTACTTC.